This T cell receptor (beta chain) was identified in a study of blood T cell repertoires in COVID-19. In the study overall: Specimens from acute and convalescent COVID-19 originated in the United States, Italy and Spain.

Cohorts were based on clinical histories the participants reported. The recovered donors of Cohort 3 showed two negative PCRs, clearance, or symptom resolution. The ends were cut back, 4 bases at V and 8 bases at J, with 17 bases in the middle. The V gene's germline CDR1 is MNHEY and CDR2 SVGEGT. The CDR3 sequence is 14 residues long. In the original workflow: Scientists estimated how many nucleated cells there were by amplifying reference gene primers. The protocol was immunoSEQ multiplex PCR, while the TCRdb copy is restricted to in-frame clones and leaves out a portion. The DNA gave D and trimming, while V, J and clone size come from that table. This table has approximately 170,000 clones, approximately 80% appearing once.

The chain is built from TRBV6-2 or TRBV6-3 and TRBJ1-1; no firm D call. The clonotype comes from a woman in her fifties or sixties who had recovered from COVID-19. Sequencing was done on a sample of PBMCs or T cells enriched from blood (not recorded which). The CDR3 DNA reads as TGTGCCAGCAGTTCCCCCTCTTGGCCGATAGAAGCTTTCTTT. This translates into CASSSPSWPIEAFF.